This T cell receptor beta chain derives from a study of human T cells and chemical hapten exposure. Study context: Small pooled library volume differences mainly caused per-sample TCR yield variation.

Sample time point: patch test 3, about 24 weeks after DPC sensitization. Indicated treatment: therapeutic diphenylcyclopropenone sensitization with weekly scalp DPC. TCRdb processed the RACE reads anew with MiXCR; each CDR3 protein has one entry. The sample holds fewer than 55,000 distinct CDR3 sequences; roughly a tenth are singletons and the top ten take 16%. Whole-study findings and limits: The number of TCRs above 1 in 1000 frequency did not change after DPC sensitization. The study found that PT1 expanded TCR counts correlated positively with patch test score.

The CDR3 totals 15 residues. V gave up 7 bases and J gave up 5 bases, with 20 bases separating them. Germline values: CDR1 MGHRA, CDR2 YSYEKL. This clonotype was observed many times. Its cognate antigen is unknown. The rearrangement uses TRBV4-1 and TRBJ1-1; D is unresolved. The starting material was whole blood, obtained in connection with sensitization to the hapten diphenylcyclopropenone (DPC). The receptor was isolated from a woman aged 40-49 years with alopecia areata. Some clones in this sample may be carry-over from other donors' samples. CDR3 in amino acids: CASTPDRPTWTEAFF. CDR3 sequence (DNA): TGCGCCAGCACCCCGGATCGCCCCACTTGGACTGAAGCTTTCTTT.